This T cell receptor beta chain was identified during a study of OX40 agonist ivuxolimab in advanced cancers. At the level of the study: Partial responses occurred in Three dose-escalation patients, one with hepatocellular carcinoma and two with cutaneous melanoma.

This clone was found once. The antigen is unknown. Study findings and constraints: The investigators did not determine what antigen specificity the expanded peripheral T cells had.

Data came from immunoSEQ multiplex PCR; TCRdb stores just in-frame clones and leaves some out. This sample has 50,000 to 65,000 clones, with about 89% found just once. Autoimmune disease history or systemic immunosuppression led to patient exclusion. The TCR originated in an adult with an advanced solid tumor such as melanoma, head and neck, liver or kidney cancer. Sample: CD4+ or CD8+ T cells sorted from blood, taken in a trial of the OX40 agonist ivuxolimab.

The CDR3 bases are TGTGCCAGCAGCCAAGTTGGGGGTTTTAATTCACCCCTCCACTTT. Translation gives CASSQVGGFNSPLHF. The V call is TRBV14, the J call TRBJ1-6; TRBD1 is a possible D gene (5 bases). This CDR3 spans 15 amino acids. CDR1 and CDR2 (germline): SGHDN, FVKESK. V gave up 1 base and J gave up 6 bases, with 10 bases separating them.